Listed here are 23 T cell receptor beta chains from one sample, sequenced in a study of blood T cell repertoires in COVID-19. Using immunoSEQ multiplex PCR, the repertoire was profiled, and TCRdb retains in-frame clones only, with some absent. The sample lists 200,000 to 300,000 clones, around four fifths occurring once. Input material: peripheral blood. These TCRs come from a man aged 55 to 70 with acute or convalescent COVID-19.

J is TRBJ1-6 and V is TRBV4-1, with TRBD1 matching 10 bases. After removal of 4 bases from V and 6 bases from J, the junction contained 6 bases not matched to a gene. The CDR3 loop spans 16 amino acids. Germline assignment: CDR1 MGHRA and CDR2 YSYEKL. The CDR3 is CASSRQGALGNSPLHF. The CDR3 coding sequence is TGCGCCAGCAGCCGACAGGGGGCGCTTGGTAATTCACCCCTCCACTTT.

V gene TRBV15 combines with J gene TRBJ2-5, with 7 bases identical to TRBD2. The germline V gene has CDR1 LNHNV and CDR2 YYDKDF (reference sequence). After removal of 1 base from V and 10 bases from J, the junction contained 15 bases not matched to a gene. This CDR3 has 16 residues. CDR3 protein: CATSRAGTNLNEGQYF. The CDR3 DNA reads TGTGCCACCAGCAGAGCGGGGACTAACCTTAACGAGGGCCAGTACTTC.

Note on this clone: Relative to the germline gene, one junction end is altered; a read error may explain this. The CDR3, as DNA: TGCGCCAGCAGTGAATCCAGGACTTTC. Translated, it gives CASSESRTF. The chain employs TRBV10-1 and TRBJ2-2, with D possibly being TRBD2 (5 bases). The CDR3 loop spans 9 amino acids. Germline values: CDR1 WNHNN, CDR2 SYGVQD (reference sequence).

The chain links TRBV27 to TRBJ1-1; unclear D gene. Germline V CDR1 and CDR2: MNHEY, SMNVEV (reference sequence). The CDR3 totals 14 residues. The V end lost 4 bases, the J end lost 0 bases, and 9 bases lay between the germline ends. This chain's CDR3 is CASSSGVMNTEAFF. The DNA for the CDR3 is TGTGCCAGCAGTTCCGGGGTAATGAACACTGAAGCTTTCTTT.

The chain links TRBV7-8 to TRBJ2-5, with D possibly TRBD1 on 7 matching bases. The germline V gene has CDR1 SGHVS and CDR2 FQNEAQ. V was pared by 5 bases and J by 2 bases, with 12 bases between. This CDR3 is built from 14 residues. DNA for the CDR3: TGTGCCAGCAGCACTCCAGGGGGGCAAGAGACCCAGTACTTC. Translated: CASSTPGGQETQYF.

This clone was counted once. This chain joins TRBV30 and TRBJ2-2, with a weak D call TRBD1 (6 bases). CDR1 GTSNPN and CDR2 SVGIG come from the germline V gene (reference sequence). Trimming removed 4 bases at V and 0 bases at J, with 12 bases between. CDR3 length: 15 residues. CDR3 coding DNA: TGTGCCTGGAACCGGGACACGCCGAACACCGGGGAGCTGTTTTTT. The encoded protein is CAWNRDTPNTGELFF.

The chain carries TRBV29-1 and TRBJ2-7, with 14 bases identical to TRBD2. The CDR3 loop spans 13 amino acids. Unmatched junction bases numbered 5, after V lost 7 bases and J lost 6 bases. Germline CDR1 and CDR2: SQVTM and ANQGSEA. The chain's CDR3 is CSARLAGGREQYF. The CDR3 nucleotides are TGCAGCGCCCGACTAGCGGGAGGGCGCGAGCAGTACTTC.

The chain couples TRBV2 to TRBJ2-1; 9 nucleotides align to TRBD2. V gave up 3 bases and J gave up 15 bases; unmatched junction bases: 6. CDR3 length: 12 amino acids. Looked up from germline, CDR1 is SNHLY and CDR2 is FYNNEI. This chain's CDR3 is CASSDLAGRPFF. CDR3 DNA sequence: TGTGCCAGCAGTGATCTAGCGGGGCGGCCGTTCTTC.

This clone was observed a handful of times. This chain uses TRBV2 with TRBJ2-5; 10 positions agree with TRBD2. The CDR3 is 15 residues long. The J segment lost 1 base and the V segment lost 6 bases, leaving 5 bases of the junction unmatched. The V gene's germline CDR1 is SNHLY and CDR2 FYNNEI. CDR3 region: CASRRGLAIQETQYF. The CDR3, as DNA: TGTGCCAGCAGGAGGGGACTAGCGATCCAAGAGACCCAGTACTTC.

This chain links TRBV9 with TRBJ2-1; TRBD2 matches at 9 bases. V lost 4 bases and J lost 4; bases outside the gene matches: 6. CDR1 SGDLS and CDR2 YYNGEE come from the germline V gene. The CDR3 totals 15 residues. The CDR3 loop reads CASSPGLATYNEQFF. DNA of the CDR3: TGTGCCAGCAGCCCCGGACTAGCGACTTACAATGAGCAGTTCTTC.

The V gene is TRBV5-4, the J gene TRBJ2-3, with D possibly matching TRBD2 (5 bases). V was shortened by 3 bases and J by 0 bases, with 11 bases between the two germline ends. The germline gives CDR1 SGHNT, CDR2 YYREEE (reference sequence). The length of the CDR3 is 15 residues. The CDR3 sequence: CASSYSGYSTDTQYF. The CDR3 bases are TGTGCCAGCAGCTACAGCGGTTATAGCACAGATACGCAGTATTTT.

This sequence joins TRBV5-1 and TRBJ1-4; 9 bases match TRBD1. The CDR3 loop spans 17 amino acids. The germline V gene has CDR1 SGHRS and CDR2 YFSETQ. With V trimmed by 0 bases and J by 8 bases, 11 bases remained unmatched. The CDR3 coding sequence is TGCGCCAGCAGCTTGGCGATGAGGACAGGGGCTGAGGAAAAACTGTTTTTT. Translated: CASSLAMRTGAEEKLFF. The whole variable domain, filled in from reference TRBV5-1 and TRBJ1-4, reads KAGVTQTPRYLIKTRGQQVTLSCSPISGHRSVSWYQQTPGQGLQFLFEYFSETQRNKGNFPGRFSGRQFSNSRSEMNVSTLELGDSALYLCASSLAMRTGAEEKLFFGSGTQLSVL.

The chain is built from TRBV27 and TRBJ1-2; 10 nucleotides align to TRBD1. The J segment lost 8 bases and the V segment lost 0 bases, leaving 3 bases of the junction unmatched. Germline loops: CDR1 MNHEY, CDR2 SMNVEV (reference sequence). This CDR3 region has 14 residues. Here the CDR3 DNA reads TGTGCCAGCAGTTTATCGAGGACAGGGGGGGGCTACACCTTC. Translation gives CASSLSRTGGGYTF.

The V and J genes are TRBV18 and TRBJ2-2; the match to TRBD1 covers 8 bases. Germline CDR1 KGHSH, CDR2 LQKENI. This CDR3 region has 15 residues. Trimming at V came to 5 bases and at J to 3 bases, leaving 5 bases not matched to a gene. CDR3 protein: CASSFPGQDTGELFF. CDR3 DNA sequence: TGTGCCAGCTCATTCCCGGGACAGGACACCGGGGAGCTGTTTTTT.

J is TRBJ1-2 and V is TRBV5-1; a weak D match, TRBD1 (6 bases). There are 13 residues in the CDR3. The V gene lost 4 bases and the J gene lost 6 bases, with 13 bases spanning the gap. Per the germline V gene, CDR1 is SGHRS and CDR2 is YFSETQ. CDR3 bases: TGCGCCAGCAGCCTCGGACAGCTGAATGGCTACACCTTC. It specifies CASSLGQLNGYTF.

The rearrangement uses TRBV7-2 and TRBJ2-7, with D unclear. The CDR3 is 13 residues long. Trimming cost V 5 bases and J 2 bases, with 10 bases left between them. From germline, CDR1 is SGHTA and CDR2 FQGNSA. This chain's CDR3 is CASSQTQTYEQYF. In DNA form, the CDR3 reads TGTGCCAGCAGCCAGACTCAAACCTACGAGCAGTACTTC.

This chain connects TRBV7-2 to TRBJ1-2; 7 positions agree with TRBD1. The CDR3 contains 15 residues. With 2 bases clipped from V and 4 bases from J, the junction kept 7 bases outside the gene matches. CDR1 and CDR2 (germline): SGHTA, FQGNSA. CDR3 nucleotide sequence: TGTGCCAGCAGCTTACCAGGGGGAATCCTCTATGGCTACACCTTC. The encoded protein is CASSLPGGILYGYTF.

The chain links TRBV5-1 to TRBJ1-2; D is unclear. With 0 bases removed from V and 4 bases from J, the gap between germline ends came to 13 bases. The CDR3 has 15 amino acids. The germline CDR1 and CDR2 sequences are SGHRS and YFSETQ. The CDR3 DNA follows: TGCGCCAGCAGCTTGGATGGAATACGGGGCTATGGCTACACCTTC. Translated: CASSLDGIRGYGYTF.

This clone was seen a single time. The CDR3 nucleotides read TGTGCCAGCACAAAAAGCAGGGTAATGAACACTGAAGCTTTCTTT. Amino acid sequence: CASTKSRVMNTEAFF. V and J are TRBV27 and TRBJ1-1; D perhaps matches TRBD1 (5 bases). Germline-derived CDR1 and CDR2 are MNHEY and SMNVEV (reference sequence). This CDR3 is built from 15 residues. V was trimmed by 7 bases and J by 0 bases, leaving 15 bases between them.

This sequence joins TRBV5-1 and TRBJ2-1; 15 nucleotides line up with TRBD2. The ends lost 1 base at V and 9 bases at J; junction bases unmatched: 5. Germline V gene lookup returns CDR1 SGHRS and CDR2 YFSETQ. The CDR3 runs to 16 residues. The CDR3 region has the DNA TGCGCCAGCAGCTTGCGGACTAGCGGGGGGGCCGGTGAGCAGTTCTTC. It specifies CASSLRTSGGAGEQFF.

CDR3: CASTARGQGLYQPQHF. CDR3 bases: TGTGCCAGTACTGCTCGGGGACAGGGGTTATATCAGCCCCAGCATTTT. This chain uses TRBV19 with TRBJ1-5; 10 bases are shared with TRBD1. From germline, CDR1 is LNHDA and CDR2 SQIVND (reference sequence). The CDR3 runs 16 residues. J lost 5 bases, V lost 7 bases, and 11 bases had no gene match.

The chain employs TRBV2 and TRBJ2-2; 12 bases align to TRBD2. The germline V gene encodes CDR1 SNHLY and CDR2 FYNNEI. J lost 7 bases, V lost 6 bases, and 9 bases had no gene match. This CDR3 has 16 residues. The CDR3 sequence is CASRNLAGGPVGELFF. Written as DNA, the CDR3 is TGTGCCAGCAGAAATCTAGCGGGGGGGCCGGTCGGGGAGCTGTTTTTT.

The chain employs TRBV15 and TRBJ1-1, with D unclear. V gave up 1 base and J gave up 6 bases, with 15 bases separating them. Looked up from germline, CDR1 is LNHNV and CDR2 is YYDKDF (reference sequence). The CDR3 is made up of 15 amino acids. This CDR3 reads CATSRVTEVGAEAFF. The CDR3 nucleotides are TGTGCCACCAGCAGAGTAACCGAGGTAGGCGCTGAAGCTTTCTTT.